The present T cell receptor (beta chain) was sequenced within a study of blood T cells in healthy people across ages. Extraction of total RNA produced a minimum of 6 micrograms from each sample. As concerns this clonotype: The antigen remains undetermined.

Study observations and caveats: Researchers deemed the diversity estimates from one million T cells underestimates.

Next came a second PCR, run for about 7 to 12 cycles, which used a sample-barcoded 5' primer along with a J-beta primer mix. There were at least 3 million CDR3-containing paired-end reads obtained from each sample. In TCRdb, the 5' RACE reads were re-called with MiXCR into one record per CDR3 protein. The data show over a million distinct CDR3 sequences, about 25% seen once. The CDR3 extends over 14 amino acids. Trimming cost V 4 bases and J 4 bases; bases outside gene matches: 6. Germline CDR1 SGHRS, CDR2 YFSETQ. These data are also associated with another study on T cells of mothers and their children. As reported in that work: Input to cDNA synthesis comprised all extracted RNA, at a ratio of around 1.5 ug per 15 ul.

This sequence originates from a girl aged 2-10 years in good health. Sequenced sample: blood. The chain is built from TRBV5-1 and TRBJ1-2; 8 positions agree with TRBD1. CDR3 DNA sequence: TGCGCCAGCAGCAATCGACAGGGGCCCTATGGCTACACCTTC. Translating gives CASSNRQGPYGYTF.